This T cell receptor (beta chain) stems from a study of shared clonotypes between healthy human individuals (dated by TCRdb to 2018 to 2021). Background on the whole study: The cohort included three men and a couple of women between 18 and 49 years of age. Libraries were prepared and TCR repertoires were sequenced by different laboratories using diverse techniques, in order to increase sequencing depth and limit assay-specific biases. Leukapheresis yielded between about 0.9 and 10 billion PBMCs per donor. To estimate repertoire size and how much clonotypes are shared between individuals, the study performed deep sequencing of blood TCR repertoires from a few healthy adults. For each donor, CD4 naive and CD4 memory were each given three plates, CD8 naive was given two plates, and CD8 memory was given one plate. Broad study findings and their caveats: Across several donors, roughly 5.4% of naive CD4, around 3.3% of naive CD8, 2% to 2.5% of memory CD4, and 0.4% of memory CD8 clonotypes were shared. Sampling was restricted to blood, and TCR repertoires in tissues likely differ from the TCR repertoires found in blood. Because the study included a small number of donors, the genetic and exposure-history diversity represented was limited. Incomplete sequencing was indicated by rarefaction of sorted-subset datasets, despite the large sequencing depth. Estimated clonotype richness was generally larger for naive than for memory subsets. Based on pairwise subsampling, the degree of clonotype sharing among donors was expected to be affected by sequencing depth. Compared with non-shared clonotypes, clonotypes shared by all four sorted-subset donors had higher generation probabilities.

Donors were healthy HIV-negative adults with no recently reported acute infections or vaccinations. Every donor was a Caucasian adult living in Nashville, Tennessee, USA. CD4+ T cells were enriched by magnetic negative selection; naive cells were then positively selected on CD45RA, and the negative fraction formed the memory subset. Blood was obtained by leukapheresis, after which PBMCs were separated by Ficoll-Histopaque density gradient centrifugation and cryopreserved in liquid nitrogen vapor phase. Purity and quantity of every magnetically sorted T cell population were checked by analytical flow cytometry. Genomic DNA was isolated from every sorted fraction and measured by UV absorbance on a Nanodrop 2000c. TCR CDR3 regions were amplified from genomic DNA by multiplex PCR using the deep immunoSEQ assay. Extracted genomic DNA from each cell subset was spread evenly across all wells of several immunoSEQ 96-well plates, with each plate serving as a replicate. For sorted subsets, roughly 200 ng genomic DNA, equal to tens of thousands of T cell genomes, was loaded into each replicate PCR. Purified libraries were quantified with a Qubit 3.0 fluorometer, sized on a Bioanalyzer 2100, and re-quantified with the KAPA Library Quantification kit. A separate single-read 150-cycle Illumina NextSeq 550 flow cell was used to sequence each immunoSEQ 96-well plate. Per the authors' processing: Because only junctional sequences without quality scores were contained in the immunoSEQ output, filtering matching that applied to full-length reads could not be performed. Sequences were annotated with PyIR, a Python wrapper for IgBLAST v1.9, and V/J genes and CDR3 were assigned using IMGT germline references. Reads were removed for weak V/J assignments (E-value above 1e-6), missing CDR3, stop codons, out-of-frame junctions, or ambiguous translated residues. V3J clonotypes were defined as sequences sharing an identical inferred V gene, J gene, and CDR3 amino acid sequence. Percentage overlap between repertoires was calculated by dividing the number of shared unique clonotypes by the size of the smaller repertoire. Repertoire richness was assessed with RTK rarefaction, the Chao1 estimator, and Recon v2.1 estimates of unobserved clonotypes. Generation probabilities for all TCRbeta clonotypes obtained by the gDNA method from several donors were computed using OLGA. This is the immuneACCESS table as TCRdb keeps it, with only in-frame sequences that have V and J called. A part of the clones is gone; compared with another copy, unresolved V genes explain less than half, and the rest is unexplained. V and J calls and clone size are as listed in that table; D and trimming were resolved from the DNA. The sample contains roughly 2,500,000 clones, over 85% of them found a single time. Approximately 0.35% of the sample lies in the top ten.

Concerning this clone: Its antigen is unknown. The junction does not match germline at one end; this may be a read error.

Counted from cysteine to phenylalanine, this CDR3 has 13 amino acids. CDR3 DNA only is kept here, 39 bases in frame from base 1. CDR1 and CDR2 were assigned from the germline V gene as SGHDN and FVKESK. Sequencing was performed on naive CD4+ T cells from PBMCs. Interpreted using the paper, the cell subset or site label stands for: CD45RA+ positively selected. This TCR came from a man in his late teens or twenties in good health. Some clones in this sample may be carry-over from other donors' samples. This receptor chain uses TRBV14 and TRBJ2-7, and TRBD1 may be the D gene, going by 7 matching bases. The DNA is TGTGCCAGCAGCCCGGAGGGGGCCTATGAGCAGTACTTC. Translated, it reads CASSPEGAYEQYF.